The following is a TCR beta chain sequence with its context. Trimming removed 2 bases at V and 6 bases at J, with 18 bases between. Per the germline V gene, CDR1 is SGHNT and CDR2 is YYREEE (reference sequence). The CDR3 has 16 amino acids. The table came from immunoSEQ multiplex PCR; TCRdb's copy has only in-frame clones and leaves some out. The sample shows some 660,000 clones, more than 75% of them seen only once. This record comes from a study of shared T cell receptors in the human thymus. The same sample was also used in a study of human thymus T cells. That report adds: Corrective surgery for congenital heart defects was being performed on the healthy Finnish infants who were the donors. Thymus specimens were resections from corrective heart surgery. The authors found apparently biased V and J gene usage in thymic and blood repertoires. Related work found strong thymic repertoire overlap between unrelated individuals.

The chain uses TRBV5-4 and TRBJ2-1, with TRBD2 as a possible D gene (5 bases). This clonotype originated in a boy under two years old with a congenital heart defect. Sequencing input: thymocytes. The DNA of the CDR3 is TGTGCCAGCAGCTTCTCTAGAGGGAGCCCCTTCAATGAGCAGTTCTTC. This gives the protein CASSFSRGSPFNEQFF.